One sample yielded the 2 T cell receptor beta chains listed below, sequenced in a study of shared clonotypes between healthy human individuals. Measured with immunoSEQ multiplex PCR; TCRdb has only the in-frame clones, and not every one. The top ten clones hold 1% to 1.5% of a sample with 1.6 million or so clones, approximately 97% of them seen once. The sequencing sample was made of naive CD4+ T cells sorted from blood. Regarding subset: CD45RA+ positively selected. The source of these receptors is a man aged 30 to 39 in good health.

As regards this clone: The identical CDR3 is also encoded by other nucleotide sequences in the sample. The chain links TRBV20-1 to TRBJ1-1; D gene ambiguous. There are 10 residues in the CDR3. V gave up 4 bases and J gave up 0 bases, with 0 bases separating them. Looked up from germline, CDR1 is DFQATT and CDR2 is SNEGSKA (reference sequence). CDR3 protein: CSAMNTEAFF. The CDR3 bases are TGCAGTGCTATGAACACTGAAGCTTTCTTT.

The rearrangement uses TRBV19 and TRBJ2-7; TRBD1 matches at 11 bases. With V trimmed by 5 bases and J by 0 bases, 0 bases remained unmatched. Germline V gene lookup returns CDR1 LNHDA and CDR2 SQIVND (reference sequence). The CDR3 consists of 14 residues. CDR3 amino acids: CASSGTGGSYEQYF. CDR3 nucleotide sequence: TGTGCCAGTAGTGGGACAGGGGGCTCCTACGAGCAGTACTTC. Drawing the rest from reference TRBV19 and TRBJ2-7, the complete variable domain is DGGITQSPKYLFRKEGQNVTLSCEQNLNHDAMYWYRQDPGQGLRLIYYSQIVNDFQKGDIAEGYSVSREKKESFPLTVTSAQKNPTAFYLCASSGTGGSYEQYFGPGTRLTVT.